This TCR beta chain derives from a study of blood T cell repertoires in COVID-19. Study context: PBMCs, B-cell-depleted T cells, or T cells were the source of the cDNA or gDNA that made up the material.

Assay used: immunoSEQ multiplex PCR; TCRdb lists only in-frame clones, some missing. The data show a few hundred thousand clones, roughly nine tenths seen once. J was trimmed by 6 bases and V by 0 bases; bases with no gene match: 10. This CDR3 has 16 amino acids. Germline values: CDR1 LGHDT, CDR2 YNNKEL (reference sequence). This sequence originates from a man aged 18 to 30 who had recovered from COVID-19. Sequenced input: PBMCs or T cells enriched from blood (not recorded which). The chain is built from TRBV3-1 (or the pseudogene TRBV3-2) and TRBJ1-2; 7 bases map to TRBD1. Here the CDR3 reads CASSQDQGRGSDGYTF. CDR3 sequence (DNA): TGTGCCAGCAGCCAAGATCAGGGCAGGGGGTCAGATGGCTACACCTTC.